This TCR beta chain was identified during a study of CXCR3-negative and CXCR3-positive naive CD8 T cells. Study context: Total TRB output reached about 150 million reads, about 1.5 +/- 0.3 million per library.

A word on this clonotype: Its cognate antigen is unknown.

Findings of the study overall: Hydrophobicity was higher for TRB CDR3s found in CXCR3-positive naive cells than in CXCR3-negative naive cells.

Germline assignment: CDR1 SGHRS and CDR2 YFSETQ. The CDR3 totals 14 residues. It was by 5' RACE with UMI labels that the TRB cDNA libraries were prepared. TCRdb re-called the 5' RACE reads; one entry per CDR3 protein, DNA not given. The listing contains fewer than 90,000 distinct CDR3 sequences. Sequencing was carried out using naive CXCR3+ CD8+ T cells from blood. Subset given: CD45RO-CCR7+CD27+CD95- naive CD8+ T cells expressing CXCR3 (TNR3+). V usage is TRBV5-1 and J usage is TRBJ2-1; the D call of TRBD1 rests on TCRdb alone, since no DNA is present to check it. The clonotype was recovered from a human donor in good health. Some clones in this sample may be carry-over from other donors' samples. CDR3 protein: CASSFGGGGNEQFF.